One and the same sample provided the 26 T cell receptor beta chains below, sequenced in a study of blood T cell repertoires in COVID-19. Data came from immunoSEQ multiplex PCR; TCRdb stores just in-frame clones and leaves some out. The sample yields about 440,000 clones, approximately 90% seen once. The sample taken for sequencing was peripheral blood. These receptors all come from a woman aged 45-60 years with COVID-19, enrolled during active disease.

The rearrangement uses TRBV19 and TRBJ2-1; possible D gene TRBD1, 5 bases. The CDR3 consists of 15 residues. The germline V gene encodes CDR1 LNHDA and CDR2 SQIVND (reference sequence). Trimming took 6 bases from V and 6 from J, leaving 18 bases between them. The CDR3 loop reads CASRRQLSGLNEQFF. The CDR3 bases are TGTGCCAGTAGGCGACAGCTATCGGGTCTCAATGAGCAGTTCTTC. The whole variable domain, filled in from reference TRBV19 and TRBJ2-1, reads DGGITQSPKYLFRKEGQNVTLSCEQNLNHDAMYWYRQDPGQGLRLIYYSQIVNDFQKGDIAEGYSVSREKKESFPLTVTSAQKNPTAFYLCASRRQLSGLNEQFFGPGTRLTVL.

The chain has TRBV27 and TRBJ2-7; no reliable D call. The V gene lost 6 bases and the J gene lost 2 bases, with 17 bases spanning the gap. Germline V CDR1 and CDR2: MNHEY, SMNVEV (reference sequence). The CDR3 covers 15 residues. The CDR3 nucleotides read TGTGCCAGCAGCCCCTCGAGACTTCCCCCCTACGAGCAGTACTTC. This encodes CASSPSRLPPYEQYF.

The chain uses TRBV18 and TRBJ2-2; D gene unclear. The V and J ends lost 1 base and 6 bases respectively, with 6 bases between them. Germline V CDR1 and CDR2: KGHSH, LQKENI. This CDR3 has 13 residues. DNA of the CDR3: TGTGCCAGCTCACCACGAGATCCCGGGGAGCTGTTTTTT. Protein sequence: CASSPRDPGELFF.

The chain has TRBV7-9 and TRBJ2-1; 7 bases map to TRBD2. V trimming: 5 bases; J trimming: 2 bases; junction bases outside the gene matches: 9. The CDR3 has 16 amino acids. The germline V gene has CDR1 SEHNR and CDR2 FQNEAQ (reference sequence). CDR3 in amino acids: CASSPSRAGAYNEQFF. Written as DNA, the CDR3 is TGTGCCAGCAGCCCTTCTAGGGCGGGGGCCTACAATGAGCAGTTCTTC.

This chain joins TRBV18 and TRBJ2-3; unclear D gene. Per the germline V gene, CDR1 is KGHSH and CDR2 is LQKENI. The CDR3 runs 15 residues. The ends were cut back, 1 base at V and 6 bases at J, with 14 bases in the middle. The CDR3 region is CASSPQAAPGDTQYF. In nucleotides, the CDR3 is TGTGCCAGCTCACCACAGGCGGCCCCTGGGGATACGCAGTATTTT.

This CDR3 reads CASKTGVEGTEAFF. The CDR3 DNA reads as TGTGCCAGTAAAACAGGGGTTGAAGGCACTGAAGCTTTCTTT. The V gene is TRBV19, the J gene TRBJ1-1; 7 nucleotides line up with TRBD1. Germline V gene sequence: CDR1 LNHDA, CDR2 SQIVND (reference sequence). V gave up 7 bases and J gave up 4 bases; unmatched junction bases: 9. The CDR3 is made up of 14 amino acids. The whole variable domain, filled in from reference TRBV19 and TRBJ1-1, reads DGGITQSPKYLFRKEGQNVTLSCEQNLNHDAMYWYRQDPGQGLRLIYYSQIVNDFQKGDIAEGYSVSREKKESFPLTVTSAQKNPTAFYLCASKTGVEGTEAFFGQGTRLTVV.

J is TRBJ1-1 and V is TRBV20-1; TRBD1 might be the D (6 bases). This CDR3 comprises 14 residues. Per germline, CDR1 DFQATT and CDR2 SNEGSKA (reference sequence). The V end was cut by 3 bases, the J end by 1 base, with 12 bases between. This chain's CDR3 is CSASRGGTNTEAFF. The CDR3 DNA is TGCAGTGCTAGTCGGGGGGGCACGAACACTGAAGCTTTCTTT.

The rearrangement joins TRBV5-1 to TRBJ2-5; D gene ambiguous. V gave up 0 bases and J gave up 7 bases, with 10 bases separating them. The CDR3 contains 13 residues. Germline V gene lookup returns CDR1 SGHRS and CDR2 YFSETQ. The CDR3: CASSLDQARTQYF. The CDR3 DNA reads as TGCGCCAGCAGCTTGGACCAGGCAAGGACCCAGTACTTC.

The chain carries TRBV6-5 and TRBJ1-2, with 8 bases matching TRBD1. This CDR3 region has 14 residues. The V segment lost 6 bases and the J segment 8 bases; nucleotides outside the gene matches: 11. CDR1 and CDR2 (germline): MNHEY, SVGAGI. The CDR3 reads CASSRITGGSGYTF. As DNA, the CDR3 is TGTGCCAGCAGCCGGATCACAGGGGGTTCGGGCTACACCTTC.

CDR3 sequence: CASSVEGDGYNEQFF. CDR3 in DNA: TGTGCCAGCAGCGTAGAGGGGGACGGGTACAATGAGCAGTTCTTC. The chain employs TRBV9 and TRBJ2-1; D is perhaps TRBD1 (6 bases). Per germline, CDR1 SGDLS and CDR2 YYNGEE. Trimming shortened V by 0 bases and J by 4 bases, and 11 bases separated the two germline ends. The CDR3 consists of 15 residues.

The chain recombines TRBV27 with TRBJ1-1; D is perhaps TRBD1 (5 bases). Deletions cut 5 bases from V and 0 bases from J, with 19 bases between. The CDR3 totals 17 residues. The germline V gene encodes CDR1 MNHEY and CDR2 SMNVEV (reference sequence). This CDR3 reads CASSPRTRIIMNTEAFF. Here the CDR3 DNA reads TGTGCCAGCAGTCCGCGGACACGGATAATCATGAACACTGAAGCTTTCTTT.

The table lists this clone with a few counts. The V gene is TRBV2, the J gene TRBJ1-4; no definite D call. The V gene lost 4 bases and the J gene lost 7 bases, with 4 bases spanning the gap. The CDR3 length is 11 residues. The V gene's germline CDR1 is SNHLY and CDR2 FYNNEI. This chain's CDR3 is CASSVGEKLFF. The CDR3 DNA is TGTGCCAGCAGTGTCGGTGAAAAACTGTTTTTT.

This clone appeared a few times. This chain links TRBV5-1 with TRBJ2-7; D is perhaps TRBD1 (5 bases). Germline values: CDR1 SGHRS, CDR2 YFSETQ. V lost 1 base and J lost 3, with 11 bases in between. This CDR3 is 14 amino acids long. The CDR3, as DNA: TGCGCCAGCAGCTTGCAAGGGGATCACTACGAGCAGTACTTC. It yields the protein CASSLQGDHYEQYF. The variable domain in full, with the rest retrieved from reference TRBV5-1 and TRBJ2-7, is KAGVTQTPRYLIKTRGQQVTLSCSPISGHRSVSWYQQTPGQGLQFLFEYFSETQRNKGNFPGRFSGRQFSNSRSEMNVSTLELGDSALYLCASSLQGDHYEQYFGPGTRLTVT.

V and J are TRBV5-6 and TRBJ1-2, with 10 nucleotides matching TRBD1. The CDR3 is 15 amino acids. CDR1 and CDR2 from the germline V gene are SGHDT and YYEEEE. Trimming removed 2 bases from V and 8 bases from J; junction bases left unmatched: 9. Written as DNA, the CDR3 is TGTGCCAGCAGCTTTGGTGGGACAGGGGTCGGGGGCTACACCTTC. As protein: CASSFGGTGVGGYTF.

The rearrangement joins TRBV13 to TRBJ1-2; 8 positions agree with TRBD1. The V segment lost 5 bases and the J segment 4 bases; nucleotides outside the gene matches: 9. Germline CDR1 and CDR2: PRHDT and FYEKMQ (reference sequence). This CDR3 region has 15 residues. The CDR3 loop reads CASSLRQGPRYGYTF. DNA of the CDR3: TGTGCCAGCAGCCTACGACAGGGGCCGCGCTATGGCTACACCTTC. Looking up the rest from reference TRBV13 and TRBJ1-2 gives the full variable domain: AAGVIQSPRHLIKEKRETATLKCYPIPRHDTVYWYQQGPGQDPQFLISFYEKMQSDKGSIPDRFSAQQFSDYHSELNMSSLELGDSALYFCASSLRQGPRYGYTFGSGTRLTVV.

This clone was counted between two and nine times. The chain links TRBV4-1 to TRBJ1-5; TRBD1 agrees at 8 bases. Trimming removed 3 bases from V and 8 bases from J; junction bases left unmatched: 3. Germline V lookup: CDR1 MGHRA, CDR2 YSYEKL. The CDR3 length is 13 residues. The CDR3 region has the DNA TGCGCCAGCAGCCAGCTGACAGGGGAGCCCCAGCATTTT. Translation gives CASSQLTGEPQHF.

This chain joins TRBV12-5 and TRBJ1-5; D call uncertain. This CDR3 contains 17 residues. The V end lost 1 base, the J end lost 0 bases, and 13 bases lay between the germline ends. CDR1 LGHNT and CDR2 FRNRAP come from the germline V gene. CDR3 protein: CASGLAIAPGSNQPQHF. In DNA form, the CDR3 reads TGTGCTAGTGGTTTGGCCATAGCGCCGGGTAGCAATCAGCCCCAGCATTTT.

The rearrangement uses TRBV20-1 and TRBJ1-1; no reliable D call. CDR1 and CDR2 from the germline V gene are DFQATT and SNEGSKA (reference sequence). Trimming removed 3 bases at V and 6 bases at J, with 14 bases between. The CDR3 consists of 13 residues. CDR3 DNA sequence: TGCAGTGCTAGTAGCTCTGGGCCCCCTGAAGCTTTCTTT. Its protein product is CSASSSGPPEAFF.

The chain combines TRBV30 with TRBJ2-7, with 11 bases fitting TRBD2. The CDR3 consists of 14 residues. V lost 1 base to trimming and J lost 3 bases; unmatched junction nucleotides: 2. The germline V gene has CDR1 GTSNPN and CDR2 SVGIG (reference sequence). CDR3: CAWSELAGGYEQYF. Written as DNA, the CDR3 is TGTGCCTGGAGTGAGCTAGCGGGGGGCTACGAGCAGTACTTC.

V gene TRBV7-2 combines with J gene TRBJ1-1; 9 bases are a match to TRBD1. Germline V CDR1 and CDR2: SGHTA, FQGNSA. The CDR3 sequence is 13 residues long. After removal of 5 bases from V and 11 bases from J, the junction contained 9 bases not matched to a gene. CDR3 bases: TGTGCCAGCAGCCCCTGGACAGGGGAATGGGCTTTCTTT. It specifies CASSPWTGEWAFF.

The rearrangement uses TRBV7-9 and TRBJ1-1; D not certain. V was shortened by 3 bases and J by 4 bases, with 12 bases between the two germline ends. The V gene's germline CDR1 is SEHNR and CDR2 FQNEAQ (reference sequence). The CDR3 totals 14 residues. The CDR3 sequence: CASSFDSLFTEAFF. As DNA, the CDR3 is TGTGCCAGCAGCTTTGACTCCTTGTTCACTGAAGCTTTCTTT.

This clone was found a few times. For the CDR3, the DNA is TGTGCCAGCTCACCACAAACAGGGGAGAAGGGCTACACCTTC. This encodes CASSPQTGEKGYTF. This chain connects TRBV18 to TRBJ1-2; 7 bases fit TRBD1. Germline V lookup: CDR1 KGHSH, CDR2 LQKENI. This CDR3 contains 14 residues. V shed 1 base, J shed 8 bases, and the junction held 7 bases outside the gene matches.

The gene calls are TRBV2 and TRBJ1-1; D call uncertain. V was clipped by 4 bases and J by 1 base, with 4 bases between them. Germline V gene data show CDR1 as SNHLY and CDR2 as FYNNEI. The CDR3 length is 12 residues. The CDR3 here is CASSAGNTEAFF. The CDR3 nucleotides read TGTGCCAGCAGTGCAGGGAACACTGAAGCTTTCTTT. The variable domain in full, completed from reference TRBV2 and TRBJ1-1, reads EPEVTQTPSHQVTQMGQEVILRCVPISNHLYFYWYRQILGQKVEFLVSFYNNEISEKSEIFDDQFSVERPDGSNFTLKIRSTKLEDSAMYFCASSAGNTEAFFGQGTRLTVV.

The V gene is TRBV5-1, the J gene TRBJ1-2; 9 nucleotides agree with TRBD1. CDR3 size: 14 residues. Germline V gene data show CDR1 as SGHRS and CDR2 as YFSETQ. V dropped 1 base and J dropped 5; count of bases not matched to a gene: 3. CDR3 sequence: CASSLRTGEYGYTF. The CDR3 DNA is TGCGCCAGCAGCTTGCGGACAGGGGAATATGGCTACACCTTC.

This clone was observed a few times. The chain combines TRBV27 with TRBJ1-2; 10 bases are a match to TRBD1. The CDR3 sequence is 18 residues long. Germline V gives CDR1 MNHEY, CDR2 SMNVEV (reference sequence). V lost 7 bases, J lost 8 bases, and 22 bases stayed unmatched. CDR3 protein: CASTSSLRDRGPLEGYTF. The CDR3 DNA reads TGTGCCAGCACCTCTTCCCTCCGGGACAGGGGTCCCCTCGAGGGCTACACCTTC.

The chain couples TRBV7-2 to TRBJ2-1; D ambiguous. Trimming took off 1 base at V and 6 bases at J, with 7 bases between the two ends. CDR1 is SGHTA, CDR2 FQGNSA, per germline. The CDR3 runs 13 residues. CDR3 nucleotides: TGTGCCAGCAGCTTAGGGCCCTCCAATGAGCAGTTCTTC. Its translation: CASSLGPSNEQFF.